Described below is a single T cell receptor (beta chain) sequence and its context. The antigen it recognizes is unknown. The record has no base qualities; no much larger clone is one base away. The sample originates from a study of post-analysis software for immune sequencing data (dated by TCRdb to the mid-2010s). Study-level background: Disease courses on record covered relapsing-remitting, secondary progressive and progressive-relapsing multiple sclerosis, though some patients had no subtype annotation. The patient repertoires were compared against fewer than twelve previously published healthy control repertoires obtained from donors aged about 6 to 28 years. A subset of samples was prepared in parallel using single-end sample barcoding, then pooled and co-amplified after Illumina adapter ligation.

The library was obtained by PCR. Instrument on record: Illumina HiSeq 2500. Unique molecular identifiers were incorporated into TCR beta cDNA libraries to reduce PCR and sequencing biases. Per 1 to 10 million input T cells, roughly 0.5 million cDNA molecules were obtained, such that each molecule approximated one T cell. Patient libraries were prepared and sequenced with the same protocol used for the earlier healthy control dataset. Within a given batch, samples were prepared together, multiplexed and sequenced on the same HiSeq lane. As for the original processing: Raw barcoded reads were processed with MIGEC, discarding single-read molecular identifier groups before consensus assembly and CDR3 extraction. VDJtools was used for post-analysis of the clonotype tables, with diversity normalized by down-sampling every dataset to the smallest sample size. In repertoire overlap clustering, CDR3 amino acid sequences, but not nucleotide sequences, were matched to correct batch-related cross-sample contamination. TCRdb applied fastp at Q25 and MiXCR to the public reads, then kept only in-frame beta chains. Each record represents a unique CDR3 protein, reported with the most common genes and DNA among its rows. What appears here as the V and J calls and clone size reflects TCRdb's work, not the paper's. For this sample the table gives about 620,000 distinct CDR3 sequences, of which roughly 46% were detected only once. Around 1.7% of the sample lies in the top ten.

The germline V gene sets CDR1 to SGHTA and CDR2 to FQGNSA. Counted from cysteine to phenylalanine, this CDR3 has 14 amino acids. Just the 42-base CDR3 DNA is kept, in frame starting at base 1. V is trimmed back by 6 bases and J by 0 bases, and the junction contains 4 bases that no gene match accounts for. Summary of the overall study and its limitations: Direct clustering with F measure showed strong co-clustering of samples prepared in the same batch, prompting a batch-effect correction. Normalized Chao1 diversity was significantly lower in multiple sclerosis patients than controls, suggesting substantial peripheral T-cell clonal expansion. The control group was slightly older than the multiple sclerosis patient group. Roughly 5 TRBV segments, including TRBV5-6, TRBV5-1 and TRBV20-1, were significantly more frequent in patients than controls.

To demonstrate the VDJtools post-analysis software, TCR beta repertoires were profiled from the peripheral blood of 13 young patients with multiple sclerosis. Multiple sclerosis patients were children and adolescents aged about 6 to 16 years. The rearranged chain carries TRBV7-2 and TRBJ2-7; TRBD1 matches 8 bases in the middle. The source of this sequence is a girl between 5 and 17 years old with multiple sclerosis. Sequencing used blood. The CDR3 amino acid sequence is: CASRPDRGSYEQYF. The nucleotide sequence reads as follows: TGTGCCAGCAGGCCCGACAGGGGCTCCTACGAGCAGTACTTC.